Below are 4 T cell receptor beta chains sequenced from a single sample in a study of T cells in women clearing cervical HPV infection. The protocol was immunoSEQ multiplex PCR, while the TCRdb copy is restricted to in-frame clones and leaves out a portion. This repertoire includes 42,000 or so clones. Sequenced: blood buffy coat. The receptors originated from a woman aged 18 to 75 with a cervical HPV16 infection that either progressed to CIN3+ or cleared (not recorded which).

Comment on this clone: The read falls 3 residues short of the CDR3 end, and the missing part is taken from the germline J gene. The chain combines TRBV5-6 with TRBJ1-4; weak D call: TRBD1 (5 bases). The CDR3 sequence is 15 residues long. Germline CDR1 SGHDT, CDR2 YYEEEE. Trimming took 0 bases from V and 4 from J, leaving 10 bases between them. CDR3 bases read: TGTGCCAGCAGCTTGGCAGGGCGCCGTAATGAAAAA. Translation: CASSLAGRRNEK. The CDR3 in its entirety is CASSLAGRRNEKLFF.

As regards this clone: The read terminates 3 residues before the CDR3 end, so the remaining end is supplied by the germline J gene. The chain carries TRBV19 and TRBJ1-2, with TRBD1 matching over 7 bases. CDR1 and CDR2 from the germline V gene are LNHDA and SQIVND (reference sequence). The CDR3 sequence is 17 residues long. V dropped 5 bases and J dropped 0; count of bases not matched to a gene: 12. Partial CDR3 DNA: TGTGCCAGTAGTGGGAGAGGGGACAGCCGTGCTAACTATGGC. Protein: CASSGRGDSRANYG. The entire CDR3 is CASSGRGDSRANYGYTF.

With respect to this clone: The observed sequence ends 3 residues before the CDR3 terminus, with the missing tail filled in from the germline J gene. V is TRBV4-2 and J is TRBJ1-2; D possibly corresponds to TRBD1 (6 bases). Germline CDR1 LGHNA, CDR2 YNFKEQ. V gave up 0 bases and J gave up 0 bases, with 8 bases separating them. The CDR3 runs to 15 residues. CDR3 in amino acids: CASSQDPGANYGYTF. CDR3 DNA, as far as it was read: TGTGCCAGCAGCCAAGATCCAGGGGCTAACTATGGC.

Worth noting for this clone: The read halts 3 residues ahead of the CDR3 end, with the missing end drawn from the germline J gene. The chain employs TRBV18 and TRBJ2-3; TRBD1 agrees at 12 bases. Germline CDR1 reads KGHSH; CDR2 reads LQKENI. The J segment lost 5 bases and the V segment lost 5 bases, leaving 5 bases of the junction unmatched. The CDR3 extends over 15 amino acids. This CDR3 reads CASSTGQGARDTQYF. The sequenced part of the CDR3 DNA is TGTGCCAGCTCAACGGGACAGGGGGCTAGAGATACG.